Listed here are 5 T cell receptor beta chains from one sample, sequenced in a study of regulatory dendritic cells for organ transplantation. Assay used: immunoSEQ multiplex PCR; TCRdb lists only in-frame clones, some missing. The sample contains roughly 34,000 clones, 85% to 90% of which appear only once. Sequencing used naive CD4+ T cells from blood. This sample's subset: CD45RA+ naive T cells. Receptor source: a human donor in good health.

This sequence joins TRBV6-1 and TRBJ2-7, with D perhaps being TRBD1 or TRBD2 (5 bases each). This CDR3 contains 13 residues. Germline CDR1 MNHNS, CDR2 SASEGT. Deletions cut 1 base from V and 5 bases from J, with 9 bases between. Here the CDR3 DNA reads TGTGCCAGCAGTGAAGGGGGGAGCCACGAGCAGTACTTC. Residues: CASSEGGSHEQYF.

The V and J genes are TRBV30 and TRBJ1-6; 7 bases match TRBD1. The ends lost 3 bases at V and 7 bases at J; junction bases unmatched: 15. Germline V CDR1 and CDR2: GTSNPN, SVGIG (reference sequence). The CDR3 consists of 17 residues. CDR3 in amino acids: CAWRTLDRAVLNSPLHF. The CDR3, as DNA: TGTGCCTGGAGGACCCTTGACAGGGCTGTATTAAATTCACCCCTCCACTTT.

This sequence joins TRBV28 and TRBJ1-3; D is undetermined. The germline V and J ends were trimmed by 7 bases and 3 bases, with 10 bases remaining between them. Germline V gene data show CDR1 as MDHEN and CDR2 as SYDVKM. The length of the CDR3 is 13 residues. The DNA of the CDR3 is TGTGCCAGCAACCTGCGGGGTGGAAACACCATATATTTT. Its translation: CASNLRGGNTIYF.

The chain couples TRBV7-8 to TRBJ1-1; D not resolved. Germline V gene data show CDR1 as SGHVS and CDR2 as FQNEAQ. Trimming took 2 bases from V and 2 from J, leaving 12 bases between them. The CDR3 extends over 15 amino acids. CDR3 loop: CASSLPRTVNTEAFF. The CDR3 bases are TGTGCCAGCAGCTTACCTAGGACGGTAAACACTGAAGCTTTCTTT.

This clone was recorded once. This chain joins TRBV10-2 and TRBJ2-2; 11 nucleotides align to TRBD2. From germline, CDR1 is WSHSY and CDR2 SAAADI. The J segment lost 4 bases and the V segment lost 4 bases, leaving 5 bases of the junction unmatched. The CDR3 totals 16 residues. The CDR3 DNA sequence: TGCGCCAGCAGTGGAGCAGGACTAGCGGGCACCGGGGAGCTGTTTTTT. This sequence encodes CASSGAGLAGTGELFF.